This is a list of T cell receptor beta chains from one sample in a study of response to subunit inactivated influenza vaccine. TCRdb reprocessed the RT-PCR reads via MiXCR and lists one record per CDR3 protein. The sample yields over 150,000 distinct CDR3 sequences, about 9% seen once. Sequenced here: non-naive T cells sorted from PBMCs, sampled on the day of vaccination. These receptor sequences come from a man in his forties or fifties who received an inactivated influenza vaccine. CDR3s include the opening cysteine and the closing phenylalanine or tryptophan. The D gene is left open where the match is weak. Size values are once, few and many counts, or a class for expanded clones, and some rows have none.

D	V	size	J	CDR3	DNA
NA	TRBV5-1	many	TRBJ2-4	CASSLTGQGNIQYF	TGCGCCAGCAGCTTGACGGGGCAGGGAAACATTCAGTACTTC
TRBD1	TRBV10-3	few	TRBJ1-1	CAISGGQGTTEAFF	TGTGCCATCAGTGGGGGACAGGGTACCACTGAAGCTTTCTTT
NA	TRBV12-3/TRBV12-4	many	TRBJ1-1	CASSFGGAITEAFF	TGTGCCAGCAGTTTCGGGGGGGCCATCACTGAAGCTTTCTTT
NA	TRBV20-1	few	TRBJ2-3	CSATRGDTQYF	TGCAGTGCTACTAGGGGCGATACGCAGTATTTT
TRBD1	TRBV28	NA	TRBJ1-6	CASSFMDRTNSPLHF	TGTGCCAGCAGTTTTATGGACAGGACGAATTCACCCCTCCACTTT
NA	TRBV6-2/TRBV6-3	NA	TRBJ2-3	CASSYQAPPTQYF	TGTGCCAGCAGTTACCAAGCCCCCCCTACGCAGTATTTT
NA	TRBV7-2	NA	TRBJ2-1	CASSFHRDAAEQFF	TGTGCCAGCAGCTTTCACAGGGATGCGGCTGAGCAGTTCTTC
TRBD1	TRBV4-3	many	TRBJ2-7	CASSQGYRDRYYEQYF	TGCGCCAGCAGCCAAGGATACCGGGACAGGTACTACGAGCAGTACTTC
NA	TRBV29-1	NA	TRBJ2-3	CSVEDMARGYSTDTQYF	TGCAGCGTTGAAGATATGGCCAGGGGATATAGCACAGATACGCAGTATTTT
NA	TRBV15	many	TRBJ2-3	CATSRVSGSADTQYF	TGTGCCACCAGCAGAGTGTCAGGTAGCGCAGATACGCAGTATTTT
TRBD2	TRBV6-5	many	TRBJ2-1	CASSYQRGYNEQFF	TGTGCCAGCAGTTACCAGCGGGGATACAATGAGCAGTTCTTC
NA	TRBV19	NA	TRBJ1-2	CASSIAKGGYTGYTF	TGTGCCAGTAGTATAGCTAAAGGGGGATACACTGGCTACACCTTC
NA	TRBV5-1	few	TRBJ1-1	CASSSRGQPNTEAFF	TGCGCCAGCAGCTCTCGAGGACAGCCGAACACTGAAGCTTTCTTT
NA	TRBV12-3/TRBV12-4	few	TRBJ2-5	CASSFYRVEETQYF	TGTGCCAGCAGTTTTTACAGGGTCGAGGAGACCCAGTACTTC
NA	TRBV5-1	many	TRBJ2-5	CASRESQETQYF	TGCGCCAGCCGAGAATCCCAAGAGACCCAGTACTTC
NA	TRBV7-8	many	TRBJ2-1	CASSFEGKSYNEQFF	TGTGCCAGCAGCTTCGAAGGAAAGTCCTACAATGAGCAGTTCTTC
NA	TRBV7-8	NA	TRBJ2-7	CASSSDRAGEQYF	TGTGCCAGCAGCTCAGACAGGGCGGGAGAGCAGTACTTC
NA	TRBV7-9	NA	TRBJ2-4	CASSLVSIAKNIQYF	TGTGCCAGCAGCTTAGTTTCCATAGCCAAAAACATTCAGTACTTC
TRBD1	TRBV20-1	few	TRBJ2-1	CSARDGDRVFLFGNEQFF	TGCAGTGCTAGGGATGGTGACAGGGTGTTCCTTTTTGGCAATGAGCAGTTCTTC
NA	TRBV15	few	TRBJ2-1	CATSRALGDYNEQFF	TGTGCCACCAGCAGGGCCCTAGGGGACTACAATGAGCAGTTCTTC
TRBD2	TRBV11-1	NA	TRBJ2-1	CASSLSLAGALRNNEQFF	TGTGCCAGCAGCTTAAGCCTAGCGGGGGCCCTTAGGAACAATGAGCAGTTCTTC
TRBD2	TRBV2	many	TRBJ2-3	CASSEIGLAGYTDTQYF	TGTGCCAGCAGTGAGATAGGACTAGCGGGGTACACAGATACGCAGTATTTT
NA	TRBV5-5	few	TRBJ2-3	CASSLASYYTDTQYF	TGTGCCAGCAGCTTGGCCTCATATTACACAGATACGCAGTATTTT
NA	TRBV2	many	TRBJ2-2	CASSEVTGIGLNTGELFF	TGTGCCAGCAGTGAAGTCACGGGTATAGGGCTGAACACCGGGGAGCTGTTTTTT
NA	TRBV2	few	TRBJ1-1	CASRQEDNTEAFF	TGTGCCAGCAGACAGGAGGATAACACTGAAGCTTTCTTT